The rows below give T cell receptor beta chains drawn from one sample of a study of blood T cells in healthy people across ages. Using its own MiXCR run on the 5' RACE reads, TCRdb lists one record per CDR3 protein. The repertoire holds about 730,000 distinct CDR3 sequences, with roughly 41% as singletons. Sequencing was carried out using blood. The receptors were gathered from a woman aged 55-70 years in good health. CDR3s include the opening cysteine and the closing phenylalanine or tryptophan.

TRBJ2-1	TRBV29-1	CSAALAGGGNEQFF
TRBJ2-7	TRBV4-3	CASSEGLAIRAYEQYF
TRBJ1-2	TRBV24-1	CATSAGGDYGYTF
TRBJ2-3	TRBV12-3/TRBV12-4	CASSSGDRVQTDTQYF
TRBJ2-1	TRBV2	CASRQGVRNEQFF
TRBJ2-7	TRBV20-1	CSASQGAYEQYF
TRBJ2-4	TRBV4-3	CASSQSQGRENIQYF
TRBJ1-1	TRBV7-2	CASSPLTREAFF
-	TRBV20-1	CSAPKLAGDRETQYF
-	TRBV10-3	CAISQSNNGADEQYF
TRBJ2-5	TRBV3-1	CASSQRLGNQETQYF
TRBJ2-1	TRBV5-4	CASSLEWEQCNEQFF
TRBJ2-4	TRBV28	CASSPEQGGNIQYF
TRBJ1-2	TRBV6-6	CASSYSGTELYGYTF
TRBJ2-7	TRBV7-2	CASSVAGRRYEQYF
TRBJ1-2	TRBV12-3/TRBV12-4	CASSLFPVYGYTF
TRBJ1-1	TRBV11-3	CASSLDSGGTTEAFF
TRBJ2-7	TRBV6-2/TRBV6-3	CASSSPGTGVGEQYF
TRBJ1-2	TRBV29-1	CSVAAGGNYGYTF
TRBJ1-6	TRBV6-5	CASSYEGLINSPLHF
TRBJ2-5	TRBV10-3	CATGGLAGGPTQETQYF
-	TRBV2	CASSREIEAYEQYF
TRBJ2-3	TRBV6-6	CAGGDYTDTQYF
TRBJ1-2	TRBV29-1	CSVGTETNYGYTF
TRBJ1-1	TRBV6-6	CASSYSGQGAVEAFF
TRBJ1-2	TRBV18	CASSDGGSYGYTF
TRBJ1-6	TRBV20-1	CSAREDSLNSPLHF
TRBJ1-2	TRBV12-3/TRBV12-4	CASSAFGKGSGQGYGYTF
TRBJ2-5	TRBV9	CASSVSVEQYF
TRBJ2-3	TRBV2	CATDGLASTDTQYF
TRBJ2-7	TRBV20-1	CSARIVSRDSKQYF
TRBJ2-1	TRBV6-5	CATRPGGYNEQFF
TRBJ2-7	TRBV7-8	CASSLGTLSYEQYF
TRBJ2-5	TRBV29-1	CSVRPRLQETQYF
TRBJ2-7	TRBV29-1	CSHHGGVIFYEQYF
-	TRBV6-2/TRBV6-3	CASITSGSDEQYF
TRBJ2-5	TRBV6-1	CASSEALHGGETQYF
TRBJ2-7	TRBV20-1	CSARFTGYEQYF
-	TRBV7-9	CASTTTETQYF
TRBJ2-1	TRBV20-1	CSARDVRGNYNEQFF
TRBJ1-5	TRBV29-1	CSVGQGRGQPQHF
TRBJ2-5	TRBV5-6	CASSSYLLGTGGETQYF
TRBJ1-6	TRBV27	CASSEELGLQNSPLHF
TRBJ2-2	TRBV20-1	CSAKRGGGWELFF
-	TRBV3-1	CASSQFSGRETQYF
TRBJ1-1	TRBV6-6	CASIPQGVVAEAFF
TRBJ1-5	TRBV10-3	CAISETGQGGQPQHF
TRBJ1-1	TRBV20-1	CSAIEHNTEAFF
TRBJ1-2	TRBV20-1	CSATRAGGSGYTF
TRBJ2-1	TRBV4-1	CASSQTLSSYNEQFF
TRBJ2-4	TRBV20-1	CSASPAAKNIQYF
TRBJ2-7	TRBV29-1	CSVEERSSYEQYF
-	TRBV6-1	CASSLDRVGYEQYF
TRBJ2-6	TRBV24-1	CATSAQDISGANVLTF
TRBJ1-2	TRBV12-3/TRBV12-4	CASRHSTGRGGYTF
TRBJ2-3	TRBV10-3	CAIRGTSTDTQYF
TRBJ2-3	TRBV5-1	CASSFERGLAGGYPTDTQYF
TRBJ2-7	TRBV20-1	CSAGQGAYYEQYF
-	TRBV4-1	CASSSIGTGDEQYF
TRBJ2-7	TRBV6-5	CASSYEDRKYSYEQYF